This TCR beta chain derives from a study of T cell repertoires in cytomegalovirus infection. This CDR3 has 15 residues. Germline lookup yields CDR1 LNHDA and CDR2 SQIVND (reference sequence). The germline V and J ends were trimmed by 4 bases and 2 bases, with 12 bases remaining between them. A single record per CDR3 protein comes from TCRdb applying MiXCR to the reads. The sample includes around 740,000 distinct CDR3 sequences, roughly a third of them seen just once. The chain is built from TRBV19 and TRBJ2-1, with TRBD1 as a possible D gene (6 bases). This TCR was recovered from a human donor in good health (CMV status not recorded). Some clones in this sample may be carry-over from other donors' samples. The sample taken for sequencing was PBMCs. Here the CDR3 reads CASSKPGQPYNEQFF. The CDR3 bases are TGTGCCAGTAGTAAACCGGGACAACCCTACAATGAGCAGTTCTTC.